One sample yielded the 30 T cell receptor beta chains listed below, sequenced in a study of blood T cell repertoires in COVID-19. TCRdb keeps only in-frame clones here, not all; method: immunoSEQ multiplex PCR. The sample carries 150,000 to 200,000 clones, 85% to 95% recorded once. Sequencing input: peripheral blood. The origin of the receptors is a man younger than 40 with COVID-19, enrolled during active disease.

The CDR3 protein is CASSVGLADEETQYF. The CDR3 bases are TGTGCCAGCAGCGTGGGACTAGCGGATGAAGAGACCCAGTACTTC. The chain couples TRBV7-3 to TRBJ2-5; TRBD2 aligns across 11 bases. Losses at the gene ends were 5 bases for V and 3 bases for J; bases not matched to a gene: 5. The CDR3 consists of 15 residues. Looked up from germline, CDR1 is SGHTA and CDR2 is FQGTGA. Full variable domain (remainder filled in from reference TRBV7-3 and TRBJ2-5): GAGVSQTPSNKVTEKGKYVELRCDPISGHTALYWYRQSLGQGPEFLIYFQGTGAADDSGLPNDRFFAVRPEGSVSTLKIQRTERGDSAVYLCASSVGLADEETQYFGPGTRLLVL.

The chain uses TRBV6-2 or TRBV6-3 and TRBJ2-7, with a possible D match to TRBD2 (7 bases). The CDR3 sequence is 16 residues long. V lost 2 bases, J lost 7 bases, and 21 bases lay in between. Germline CDR1 is MNHEY and CDR2 is SVGEGT. The CDR3 protein is CASSYPPPGGPGEQYF. The CDR3 nucleotides are TGTGCCAGCAGTTACCCCCCTCCGGGGGGCCCGGGAGAGCAGTACTTC.

A single count supports this clone. Here the CDR3 DNA reads TGTGCCAGCAGCGCGACCCAGGGGAACACTGAAGCTTTCTTT. The encoded protein is CASSATQGNTEAFF. The rearrangement links TRBV9 to TRBJ1-1, with D tentatively TRBD1 (5 bases). Germline loops: CDR1 SGDLS, CDR2 YYNGEE. V was clipped by 3 bases and J by 1 base, with 10 bases between them. This CDR3 comprises 14 residues.

V gene TRBV5-4 combines with J gene TRBJ2-7; possible D gene TRBD1, 5 bases. This CDR3 has 12 residues. V lost 2 bases and J 3 bases, leaving 6 bases between the germline ends. Germline CDR1 reads SGHNT; CDR2 reads YYREEE (reference sequence). The CDR3 loop reads CASSFQGYEQYF. CDR3 DNA: TGTGCCAGCAGCTTTCAGGGCTACGAGCAGTACTTC.

This clone was recorded only once. The V and J genes are TRBV3-1 (or the pseudogene TRBV3-2) and TRBJ1-4; perhaps TRBD1 as D (6 bases). V lost 2 bases and J lost 7, with 14 bases in between. Germline V gene lookup returns CDR1 LGHDT and CDR2 YNNKEL (reference sequence). The CDR3 covers 15 residues. DNA for the CDR3: TGTGCCAGCAGCCAACTTTCAGGGGAGGGTGAAAAACTGTTTTTT. Translating it yields CASSQLSGEGEKLFF.

The chain employs TRBV30 and TRBJ2-1; possibly TRBD1 for D (5 bases). Germline CDR1 is GTSNPN and CDR2 is SVGIG (reference sequence). With 2 bases removed from V and 7 bases from J, the gap between germline ends came to 12 bases. This CDR3 is 13 amino acids long. CDR3 region: CAWSFDSRNEQFF. The CDR3 nucleotides read TGTGCCTGGAGTTTCGACAGTAGGAATGAGCAGTTCTTC.

The J gene is TRBJ1-1, the V gene TRBV3-1 (or the pseudogene TRBV3-2); D uncertain. There are 14 residues in the CDR3. Germline CDR1 and CDR2: LGHDT and YNNKEL (reference sequence). Trimming pared 7 bases from V and 0 bases from J, leaving 12 bases between. The CDR3 DNA sequence: TGTGCCAGCACCCACGGGGATATGAACACTGAAGCTTTCTTT. Protein sequence: CASTHGDMNTEAFF.

For the CDR3, the DNA is TGTGCCAGCAGCTCGGGACAGTACCAAGAGACCCAGTACTTC. Protein sequence: CASSSGQYQETQYF. The rearrangement links TRBV9 to TRBJ2-5; 7 bases match TRBD1. J lost 0 bases, V lost 4 bases, and 3 bases had no gene match. This CDR3 is 14 amino acids long. Germline values: CDR1 SGDLS, CDR2 YYNGEE.

The chain links TRBV11-3 to TRBJ2-2, with 9 nucleotides matching TRBD1. This CDR3 has 14 amino acids. The ends lost 4 bases at V and 5 bases at J; junction bases unmatched: 2. The germline V gene has CDR1 SGHNT and CDR2 YENEEA. Written as DNA, the CDR3 is TGTGCCAGCAGCTCCGGACAGGGGACCGGGGAGCTGTTTTTT. Its translation is CASSSGQGTGELFF.

The CDR3 here is CAISGQGEEKLFF. The CDR3 DNA reads as TGTGCCATCAGCGGACAGGGTGAAGAAAAACTGTTTTTT. The chain has TRBV10-3 and TRBJ1-4, with 8 bases that match TRBD1. With V trimmed by 6 bases and J by 8 bases, 5 bases remained unmatched. Germline V lookup: CDR1 ENHRY, CDR2 SYGVKD. The CDR3 consists of 13 residues.

V gene TRBV24-1 combines with J gene TRBJ1-5; 9 bases align to TRBD1. The CDR3 is 16 amino acids. Germline V gene data show CDR1 as KGHDR and CDR2 as SFDVKD. The V segment lost 2 bases and the J segment 3 bases; nucleotides outside the gene matches: 4. CDR3 sequence reads: CATSDSRTGDNQPQHF. The CDR3 bases are TGTGCCACCAGTGATTCCCGGACAGGGGACAATCAGCCCCAGCATTTT.

This chain connects TRBV5-1 to TRBJ1-3, with D maybe TRBD1 (5 bases). In germline, CDR1 is SGHRS, CDR2 YFSETQ. Trimming took 0 bases from V and 1 from J, leaving 17 bases between them. This CDR3 has 18 amino acids. The CDR3 region is CASSLVPPDGQSGNTIYF. The CDR3 DNA reads TGCGCCAGCAGCTTGGTCCCACCCGACGGACAATCTGGAAACACCATATATTTT. Together with reference TRBV5-1 and TRBJ1-3, the CDR3 gives the full variable domain: KAGVTQTPRYLIKTRGQQVTLSCSPISGHRSVSWYQQTPGQGLQFLFEYFSETQRNKGNFPGRFSGRQFSNSRSEMNVSTLELGDSALYLCASSLVPPDGQSGNTIYFGEGSWLTVV.

The V call is TRBV5-1, the J call TRBJ2-7, with a possible D match to TRBD2 (5 bases). The CDR3 has 13 residues. Germline V CDR1 and CDR2: SGHRS, YFSETQ. V lost 8 bases and J lost 5, with 17 bases in between. DNA of the CDR3: TGCGCCAGTTGGGGAGAGTGGATGCACGAGCAGTACTTC. Residues: CASWGEWMHEQYF.

CDR3 nucleotides: TGTGCCTGGAGACAGCCGAACACTGAAGCTTTCTTT. This sequence encodes CAWRQPNTEAFF. V is TRBV30 and J is TRBJ1-1; D uncertain. This CDR3 has 12 residues. Germline CDR1 is GTSNPN and CDR2 is SVGIG (reference sequence). V dropped 3 bases and J dropped 1 base, with 6 bases sitting between them.

The CDR3 here is CASSQDAGGPQKLYNSPLHF. The DNA of the CDR3 is TGCGCCAGCAGCCAAGATGCGGGGGGCCCCCAGAAACTTTATAATTCACCCCTCCACTTT. The chain carries TRBV4-1 and TRBJ1-6, with a possible D match to TRBD1 (6 bases). V shed 0 bases and J shed 4 bases, with 22 bases lying between them. Germline V lookup: CDR1 MGHRA, CDR2 YSYEKL. The length of the CDR3 is 20 residues.

The rearrangement links TRBV4-1 to TRBJ2-7, with D possibly being TRBD1 (6 bases). The CDR3 is made up of 16 amino acids. CDR1 MGHRA and CDR2 YSYEKL come from the germline V gene. Trimming stripped 0 bases from V and 2 bases from J, with 14 bases between. The CDR3 coding sequence is TGCGCCAGCAGCCAAGATCCCGGACAGAGGACCTACGAGCAGTACTTC. Translation: CASSQDPGQRTYEQYF.

The chain is built from TRBV30 and TRBJ1-1; TRBD1 might be the D (6 bases). The CDR3 is 15 amino acids. The germline V and J ends were trimmed by 0 bases and 3 bases, with 14 bases remaining between them. Germline CDR1 and CDR2: GTSNPN and SVGIG (reference sequence). This CDR3 is CAWSVWGGTDTEAFF. As DNA, the CDR3 is TGTGCCTGGAGTGTATGGGGGGGCACGGACACTGAAGCTTTCTTT.

This clone was observed once. The chain joins TRBV7-9 to TRBJ1-4; D not certain. The germline gives CDR1 SEHNR, CDR2 FQNEAQ (reference sequence). This CDR3 contains 14 residues. V dropped 1 base and J dropped 4 bases, with 7 bases sitting between them. The CDR3, as DNA: TGTGCCAGCAGCTTAGGAGAGGGTAATGAAAAACTGTTTTTT. It yields the protein CASSLGEGNEKLFF.

The chain recombines TRBV27 with TRBJ1-1, with 9 bases fitting TRBD1. J lost 2 bases, V lost 7 bases, and 5 bases had no gene match. Germline CDR1 is MNHEY and CDR2 is SMNVEV (reference sequence). The CDR3 is made up of 14 amino acids. The CDR3 loop reads CASTKDRGNTEAFF. The CDR3 region has the DNA TGTGCCAGCACAAAGGACAGGGGAAACACTGAAGCTTTCTTT.

The chain is built from TRBV5-5 and TRBJ1-1; D unresolved. In germline, CDR1 is SGHKS, CDR2 YYEKEE (reference sequence). The length of the CDR3 is 14 residues. V dropped 1 base and J dropped 0 bases, with 7 bases sitting between them. Here the CDR3 DNA reads TGTGCCAGCAGCTTGTTTCAGATGAACACTGAAGCTTTCTTT. Protein product: CASSLFQMNTEAFF. Together with reference TRBV5-5 and TRBJ1-1, the CDR3 gives the full variable domain: DAGVTQSPTHLIKTRGQQVTLRCSPISGHKSVSWYQQVLGQGPQFIFQYYEKEERGRGNFPDRFSARQFPNYSSELNVNALLLGDSALYLCASSLFQMNTEAFFGQGTRLTVV.

The gene calls are TRBV10-3 and TRBJ1-2; D is perhaps TRBD1 (5 bases). The V end lost 3 bases, the J end lost 8 bases, and 13 bases lay between the germline ends. Germline V CDR1 and CDR2: ENHRY, SYGVKD. The CDR3 covers 13 residues. The CDR3 loop reads CAISDRDPGGYTF. CDR3 sequence (DNA): TGTGCCATCAGTGACAGGGATCCCGGAGGCTACACCTTC.

The chain combines TRBV6-5 with TRBJ1-6; 8 bases map to TRBD1. The CDR3 is made up of 14 amino acids. V dropped 6 bases and J dropped 5; count of bases not matched to a gene: 3. Germline-derived CDR1 and CDR2 are MNHEY and SVGAGI. The DNA for the CDR3 is TGTGCCAGCAGAGGGACAGGCAATAATTCACCCCTCCACTTT. This encodes CASRGTGNNSPLHF.

The CDR3 nucleotides are TGTGCCTCCGGGCAGGGGCCGGGGCCCCAGCATTTT. It translates to CASGQGPGPQHF. The rearrangement joins TRBV19 to TRBJ1-5; possibly TRBD1 for D (6 bases). The CDR3 has 12 amino acids. Germline values: CDR1 LNHDA, CDR2 SQIVND (reference sequence). V lost 11 bases to trimming and J lost 9 bases, with 17 bases between them.

This CDR3 is CASSEEVGVFVTDTQYF. The CDR3 nucleotides read TGTGCCAGCAGTGAGGAGGTTGGGGTATTTGTCACAGATACGCAGTATTTT. This chain connects TRBV6-1 to TRBJ2-3; weak D call: TRBD2 (5 bases). V gave up 3 bases and J gave up 2 bases, with 18 bases separating them. The CDR3 has 17 residues. Germline V gives CDR1 MNHNS, CDR2 SASEGT.

The chain links TRBV5-1 to TRBJ1-2; no definite D call. The CDR3 loop spans 17 amino acids. The V gene's germline CDR1 is SGHRS and CDR2 YFSETQ. Trimming took 1 base from V and 4 from J, leaving 20 bases between them. The CDR3 here is CASSLLGASFTGYGYTF. The CDR3, as DNA: TGCGCCAGCAGCTTGCTGGGCGCAAGTTTTACCGGCTATGGCTACACCTTC.

The chain recombines TRBV11-2 with TRBJ2-7; 9 nucleotides align to TRBD1. The CDR3 is 14 amino acids. Germline V lookup: CDR1 SGHAT, CDR2 FQNNGV. The J segment lost 6 bases and the V segment lost 5 bases, leaving 8 bases of the junction unmatched. The CDR3 DNA reads as TGTGCCAGCAGCCTACCGGGACAGGGTGCCGAGCAGTACTTC. The encoded protein is CASSLPGQGAEQYF.

The V gene is TRBV19, the J gene TRBJ1-6; D possibly corresponds to TRBD1 (6 bases). CDR3 length: 13 amino acids. The germline V gene has CDR1 LNHDA and CDR2 SQIVND (reference sequence). V was pared by 11 bases and J by 8 bases, with 16 bases between. The CDR3 DNA sequence: TGTGCCGGAGGACAGACGGTTGATTCACCCCTCCACTTT. It encodes CAGGQTVDSPLHF.

The table lists this clone with a few counts. The chain carries TRBV7-9 and TRBJ2-5; 7 bases are a match to TRBD1. Trimming removed 5 bases from V and 2 bases from J; junction bases left unmatched: 8. Germline V gene lookup returns CDR1 SEHNR and CDR2 FQNEAQ (reference sequence). CDR3 size: 15 residues. Here the CDR3 reads CASSVTGTVQETQYF. As DNA, the CDR3 is TGTGCCAGCAGCGTAACCGGGACAGTTCAAGAGACCCAGTACTTC.

In this sample, this clone turned up once. This chain joins TRBV11-3 and TRBJ2-1; the match to TRBD1 covers 8 bases. Germline V gene data show CDR1 as SGHNT and CDR2 as YENEEA. V lost 1 base to trimming and J lost 5 bases; unmatched junction nucleotides: 1. This CDR3 has 14 amino acids. The CDR3 loop is CASSLAGQDNEQFF. CDR3 coding DNA: TGTGCCAGCAGCTTAGCGGGACAGGACAATGAGCAGTTCTTC.

The chain has TRBV2 and TRBJ1-2, with D tentatively TRBD1 (5 bases). CDR1 and CDR2 from the germline V gene are SNHLY and FYNNEI. Deletions cut 8 bases from V and 5 bases from J, with 18 bases between. The CDR3 covers 14 residues. CDR3 nucleotide sequence: TGTGCCAGCTCCCCAGGAGAGGGGAGGTATGGCTACACCTTC. It encodes CASSPGEGRYGYTF.